Listed below are T cell receptor beta chains from one sample, sequenced in a study of cytomegalovirus exposure and HLA in healthy donors. The data were produced by immunoSEQ multiplex PCR, yet TCRdb's version contains in-frame clones alone and is incomplete. The repertoire holds tens of thousands of clones, approximately 78% seen once, with around 8.9% in the top ten. Sequencing was performed on PBMCs. The source of these receptors is a middle-aged man in good health and CMV-seronegative. Each CDR3 is given with its conserved first and last residue. Each record gives: J gene, V gene, CDR3 protein.

j_gene: TRBJ1-2; v_gene: TRBV28; CDR3aa: CASSAGTGVFGYTF
j_gene: TRBJ2-2; v_gene: TRBV4-2; CDR3aa: CASSQAPPDSLTGELFF
j_gene: TRBJ2-3; v_gene: TRBV7-2; CDR3aa: CASSLVRSPDTQYF
j_gene: TRBJ2-1; v_gene: TRBV6-4; CDR3aa: CASSEERGYNEQFF
j_gene: TRBJ1-1; v_gene: TRBV28; CDR3aa: CASSGRGMNTEAFF
j_gene: TRBJ2-7; v_gene: TRBV12-5; CDR3aa: CASGGATGGGTYEQYF
j_gene: TRBJ2-7; v_gene: TRBV5-6; CDR3aa: CASSLQGAYEQYF
j_gene: .; v_gene: TRBV5-1; CDR3aa: CASSFRTDYEQYF
j_gene: TRBJ1-2; v_gene: TRBV19; CDR3aa: CASSAGQGAVYGYTF
j_gene: TRBJ1-2; v_gene: TRBV7-9; CDR3aa: CASSLDRGNGYTF
j_gene: TRBJ2-1; v_gene: TRBV11-2; CDR3aa: CASRSPWQRYYNEQFF
j_gene: TRBJ2-1; v_gene: TRBV6-6; CDR3aa: CASSVLAYNEQFF
j_gene: TRBJ2-7; v_gene: TRBV6-5; CDR3aa: CASSYTVAGVGEQYF
j_gene: TRBJ1-1; v_gene: TRBV11-2; CDR3aa: CASSLDLGTGGWNTEAFF
j_gene: TRBJ2-1; v_gene: TRBV6-1; CDR3aa: CASSALAGGYNEQFF
j_gene: TRBJ1-4; v_gene: TRBV28; CDR3aa: CASTPGQTFNEKLFF
j_gene: TRBJ1-1; v_gene: TRBV5-4; CDR3aa: CASSSLEKNTEAFF
j_gene: TRBJ1-1; v_gene: TRBV6-4; CDR3aa: CASSDPRFVAEAFF
j_gene: TRBJ2-3; v_gene: TRBV5-4; CDR3aa: CASTTDYTDTQYF
j_gene: TRBJ1-3; v_gene: TRBV5-1; CDR3aa: CASSLDPGSNGNTIYF
j_gene: TRBJ1-1; v_gene: TRBV5-1; CDR3aa: CASSPARAPNTEAFF
j_gene: TRBJ2-7; v_gene: TRBV5-8; CDR3aa: CASSLATQTTSYEQYF
j_gene: TRBJ2-7; v_gene: TRBV5-4; CDR3aa: CASSPGDRDEQYF
j_gene: TRBJ2-1; v_gene: TRBV5-4; CDR3aa: CASSLEGLVNEQFF
j_gene: TRBJ1-1; v_gene: TRBV6-5; CDR3aa: CASSPGHPNTEAFF
j_gene: TRBJ1-5; v_gene: TRBV19; CDR3aa: CASRTGEINNQPQHF
j_gene: TRBJ2-7; v_gene: TRBV9; CDR3aa: CASSLAGAGDEQYF
j_gene: TRBJ2-1; v_gene: TRBV7-6; CDR3aa: CASSTGGNEQFF
j_gene: TRBJ1-1; v_gene: TRBV5-5; CDR3aa: CASSLGLRRTGPPEAFF
j_gene: TRBJ2-2; v_gene: TRBV19; CDR3aa: CASSIKGTGTSNTGELFF
j_gene: TRBJ1-1; v_gene: TRBV18; CDR3aa: CASSQQGMNTEAFF
j_gene: TRBJ1-5; v_gene: TRBV2; CDR3aa: CASRGRSSNQPQHF
j_gene: TRBJ2-3; v_gene: TRBV5-1; CDR3aa: CASRGDTGTDTQYF
j_gene: TRBJ1-2; v_gene: TRBV15; CDR3aa: CATSRDPQGGYTF
j_gene: TRBJ1-2; v_gene: TRBV5-4; CDR3aa: CASSPDRADYGYTF
j_gene: TRBJ2-7; v_gene: TRBV5-1; CDR3aa: CASSLSPGYEQYF
j_gene: TRBJ2-5; v_gene: TRBV25-1; CDR3aa: CASSLRQGPETQYF
j_gene: TRBJ2-7; v_gene: TRBV11-2; CDR3aa: CASSPGTATYEQYF
j_gene: TRBJ2-2; v_gene: TRBV7-6; CDR3aa: CASSLGGTDTGELFF
j_gene: .; v_gene: TRBV5-1; CDR3aa: CASSPRDRGYEQYF
j_gene: TRBJ2-3; v_gene: TRBV28; CDR3aa: CASSGRGQGTDTQYF